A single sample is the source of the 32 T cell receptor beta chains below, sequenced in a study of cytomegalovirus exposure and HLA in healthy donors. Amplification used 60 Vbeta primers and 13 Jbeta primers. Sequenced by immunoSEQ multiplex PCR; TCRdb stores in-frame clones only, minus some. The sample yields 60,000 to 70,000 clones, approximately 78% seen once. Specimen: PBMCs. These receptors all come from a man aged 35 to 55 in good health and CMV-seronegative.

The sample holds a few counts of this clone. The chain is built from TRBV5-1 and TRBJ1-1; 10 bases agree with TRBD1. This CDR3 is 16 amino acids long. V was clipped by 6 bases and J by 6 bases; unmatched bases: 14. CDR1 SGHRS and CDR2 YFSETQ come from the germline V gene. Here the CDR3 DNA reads TGCGCCAGCAAACTGGACCCGACAGGGGGCGCCCCTGAAGCTTTCTTT. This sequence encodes CASKLDPTGGAPEAFF.

CDR3 residues: CASSLLGGNYGYTF. The CDR3, as DNA: TGTGCCAGCAGCTTATTAGGGGGCAACTATGGCTACACCTTC. V and J are TRBV7-3 and TRBJ1-2; 7 nucleotides align to TRBD1. Germline V gene lookup returns CDR1 SGHTA and CDR2 FQGTGA. J gave up 2 bases and V 2 bases, and 2 bases lay outside the gene matches. The CDR3 is made up of 14 amino acids.

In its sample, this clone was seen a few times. The CDR3: CASRGDRNTEAFF. CDR3 sequence (DNA): TGTGCCAGCAGGGGGGACAGGAACACTGAAGCTTTCTTT. The chain recombines TRBV2 with TRBJ1-1; 7 bases are a match to TRBD1. V dropped 6 bases and J dropped 1; count of bases not matched to a gene: 2. The CDR3 has 13 residues. From germline, CDR1 is SNHLY and CDR2 FYNNEI.

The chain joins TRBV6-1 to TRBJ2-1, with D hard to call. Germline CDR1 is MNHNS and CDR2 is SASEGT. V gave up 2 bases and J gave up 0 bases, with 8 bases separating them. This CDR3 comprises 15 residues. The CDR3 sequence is CASSEQAFSYNEQFF. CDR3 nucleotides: TGTGCCAGCAGTGAACAGGCCTTCTCCTACAATGAGCAGTTCTTC.

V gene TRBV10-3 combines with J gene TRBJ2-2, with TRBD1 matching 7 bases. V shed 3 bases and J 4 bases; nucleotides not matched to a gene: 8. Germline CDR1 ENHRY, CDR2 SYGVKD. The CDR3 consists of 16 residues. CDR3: CAISDSPTGTTGELFF. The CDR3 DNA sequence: TGTGCCATCAGTGACTCCCCGACAGGGACCACCGGGGAGCTGTTTTTT.

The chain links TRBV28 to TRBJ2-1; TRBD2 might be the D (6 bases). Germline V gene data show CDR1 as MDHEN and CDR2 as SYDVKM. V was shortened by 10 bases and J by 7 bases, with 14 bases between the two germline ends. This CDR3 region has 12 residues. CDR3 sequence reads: CATLTRRNEQFF. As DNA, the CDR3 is TGTGCCACCTTGACTAGGAGGAATGAGCAGTTCTTC. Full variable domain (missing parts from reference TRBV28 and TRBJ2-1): DVKVTQSSRYLVKRTGEKVFLECVQDMDHENMFWYRQDPGLGLRLIYFSYDVKMKEKGDIPEGYSVSREKKERFSLILESASTNQTSMYLCATLTRRNEQFFGPGTRLTVL.

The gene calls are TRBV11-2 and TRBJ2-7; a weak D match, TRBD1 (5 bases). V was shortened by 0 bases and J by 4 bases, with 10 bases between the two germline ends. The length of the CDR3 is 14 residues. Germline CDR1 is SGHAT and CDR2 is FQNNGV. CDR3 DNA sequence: TGTGCCAGCAGCTTAGACAGGGTGGTATACGAGCAGTACTTC. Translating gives CASSLDRVVYEQYF.

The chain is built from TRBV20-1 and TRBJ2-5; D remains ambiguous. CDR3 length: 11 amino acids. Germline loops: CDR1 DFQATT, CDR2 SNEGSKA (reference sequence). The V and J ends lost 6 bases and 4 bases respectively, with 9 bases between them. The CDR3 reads CSALNGETQYF. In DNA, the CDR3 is TGCAGTGCCCTGAACGGAGAGACCCAGTACTTC.

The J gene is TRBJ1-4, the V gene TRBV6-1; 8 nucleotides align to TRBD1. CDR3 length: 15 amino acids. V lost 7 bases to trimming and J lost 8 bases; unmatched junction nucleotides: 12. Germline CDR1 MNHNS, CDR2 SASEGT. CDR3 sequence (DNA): TGTGCCAGCACCTACAGTGCAGGGGGCGGCGAAAAACTGTTTTTT. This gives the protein CASTYSAGGGEKLFF.

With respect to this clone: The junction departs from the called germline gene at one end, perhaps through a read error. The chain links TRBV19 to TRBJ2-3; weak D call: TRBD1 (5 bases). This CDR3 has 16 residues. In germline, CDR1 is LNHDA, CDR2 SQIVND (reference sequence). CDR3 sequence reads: CASSPPVRGATDAQYF. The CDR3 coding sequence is TGTGCCAGTAGTCCCCCGGTAAGGGGCGCCACAGATGCGCAGTATTTT.

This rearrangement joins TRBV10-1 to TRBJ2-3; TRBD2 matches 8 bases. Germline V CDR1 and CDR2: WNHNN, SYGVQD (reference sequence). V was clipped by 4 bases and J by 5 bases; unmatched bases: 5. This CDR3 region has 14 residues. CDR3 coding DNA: TGCGCCAGCAGTGGAGCGGGAGCGGGAGATACGCAGTATTTT. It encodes CASSGAGAGDTQYF.

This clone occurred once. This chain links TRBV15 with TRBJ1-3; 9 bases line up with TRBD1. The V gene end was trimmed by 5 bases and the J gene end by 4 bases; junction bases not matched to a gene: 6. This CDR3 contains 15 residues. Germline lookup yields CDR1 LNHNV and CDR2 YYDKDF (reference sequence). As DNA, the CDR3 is TGTGCCACCAGCGGGACAGGGTTTATAGGAAACACCATATATTTT. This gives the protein CATSGTGFIGNTIYF.

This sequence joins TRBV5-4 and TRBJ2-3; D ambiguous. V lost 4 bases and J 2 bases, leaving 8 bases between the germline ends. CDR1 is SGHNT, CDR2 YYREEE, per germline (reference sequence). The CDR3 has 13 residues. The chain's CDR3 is CASSTEYTDTQYF. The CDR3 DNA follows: TGTGCCAGCAGCACCGAGTACACAGATACGCAGTATTTT.

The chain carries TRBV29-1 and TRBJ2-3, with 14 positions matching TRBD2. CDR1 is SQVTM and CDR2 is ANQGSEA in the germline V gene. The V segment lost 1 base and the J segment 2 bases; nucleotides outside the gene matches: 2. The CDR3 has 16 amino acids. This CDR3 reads CSVEGGLAGDTDTQYF. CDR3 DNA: TGCAGCGTTGAAGGGGGACTAGCGGGAGACACAGATACGCAGTATTTT.

In DNA, the CDR3 is TGTGCCAGCAGCTTATTTGGGGGCGGAGAGACCCAGTACTTC. Translation gives CASSLFGGGETQYF. V is TRBV7-2 and J is TRBJ2-5, with a possible D match to TRBD1 (6 bases). The length of the CDR3 is 14 residues. V was trimmed by 2 bases and J by 4 bases, leaving 11 bases between them. CDR1 is SGHTA, CDR2 FQGNSA, per germline.

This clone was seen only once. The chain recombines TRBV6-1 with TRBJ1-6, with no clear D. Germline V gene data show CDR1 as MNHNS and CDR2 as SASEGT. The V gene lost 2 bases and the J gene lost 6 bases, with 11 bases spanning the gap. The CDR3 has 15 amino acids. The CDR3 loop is CASSERERINSPLHF. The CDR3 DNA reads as TGTGCCAGCAGTGAACGCGAGCGGATTAATTCACCCCTCCACTTT.

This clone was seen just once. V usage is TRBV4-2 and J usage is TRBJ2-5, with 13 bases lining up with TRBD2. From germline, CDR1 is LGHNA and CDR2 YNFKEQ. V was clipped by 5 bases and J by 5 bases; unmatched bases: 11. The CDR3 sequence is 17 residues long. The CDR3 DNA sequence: TGTGCCAGCAGCACGGGACTAGCGGGATCGGTGAAGGAGACCCAGTACTTC. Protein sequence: CASSTGLAGSVKETQYF.

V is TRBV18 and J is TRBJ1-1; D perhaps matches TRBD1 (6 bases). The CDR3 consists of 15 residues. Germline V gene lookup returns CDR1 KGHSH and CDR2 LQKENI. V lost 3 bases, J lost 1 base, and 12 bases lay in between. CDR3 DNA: TGTGCCAGCTCACCCGGACAGTTGGGGAACACTGAAGCTTTCTTT. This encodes CASSPGQLGNTEAFF.

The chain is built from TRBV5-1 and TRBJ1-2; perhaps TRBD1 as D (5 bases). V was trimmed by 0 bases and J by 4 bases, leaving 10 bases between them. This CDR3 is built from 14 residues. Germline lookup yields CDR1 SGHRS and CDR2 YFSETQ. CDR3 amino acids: CASSLAETVYGYTF. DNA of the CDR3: TGCGCCAGCAGCTTGGCCGAGACAGTCTATGGCTACACCTTC.

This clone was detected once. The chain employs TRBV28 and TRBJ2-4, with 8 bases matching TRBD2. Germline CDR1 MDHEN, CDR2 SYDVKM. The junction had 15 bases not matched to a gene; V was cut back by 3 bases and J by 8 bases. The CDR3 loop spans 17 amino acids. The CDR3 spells CASSFTWGTSDRDIQYF. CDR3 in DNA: TGTGCCAGCAGTTTCACCTGGGGGACTAGTGATAGGGACATTCAGTACTTC.

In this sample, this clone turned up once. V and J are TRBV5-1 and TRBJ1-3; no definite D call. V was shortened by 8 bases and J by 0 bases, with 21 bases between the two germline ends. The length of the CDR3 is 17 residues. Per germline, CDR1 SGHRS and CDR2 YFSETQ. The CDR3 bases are TGCGCCAGAGCAGGTCGGCTTGATACCAGCTCTGGAAACACCATATATTTT. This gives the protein CARAGRLDTSSGNTIYF.

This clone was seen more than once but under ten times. The CDR3 nucleotides are TGCGCCAGCAGCCTGCGACAGGGGGAGACCTACGAGCAGTACTTC. Residues: CASSLRQGETYEQYF. The chain is built from TRBV5-1 and TRBJ2-7, with TRBD1 matching over 9 bases. The CDR3 extends over 15 amino acids. The V gene end was trimmed by 4 bases and the J gene end by 2 bases; junction bases not matched to a gene: 7. Germline-derived CDR1 and CDR2 are SGHRS and YFSETQ.

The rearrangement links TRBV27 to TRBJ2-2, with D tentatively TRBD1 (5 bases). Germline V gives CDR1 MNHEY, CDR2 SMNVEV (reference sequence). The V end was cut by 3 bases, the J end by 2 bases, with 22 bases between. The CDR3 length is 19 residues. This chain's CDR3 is CASSFEFIGAALNTGELFF. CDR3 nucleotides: TGTGCCAGCAGTTTTGAATTCATTGGGGCAGCCCTAAACACCGGGGAGCTGTTTTTT.

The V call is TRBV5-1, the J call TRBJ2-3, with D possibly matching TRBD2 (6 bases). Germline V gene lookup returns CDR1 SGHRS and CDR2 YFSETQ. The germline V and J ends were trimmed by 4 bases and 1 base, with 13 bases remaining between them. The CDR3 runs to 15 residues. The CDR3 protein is CASSPDGGGTDTQYF. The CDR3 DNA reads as TGCGCCAGCAGCCCGGATGGCGGGGGCACAGATACGCAGTATTTT. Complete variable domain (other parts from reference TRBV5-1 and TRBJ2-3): KAGVTQTPRYLIKTRGQQVTLSCSPISGHRSVSWYQQTPGQGLQFLFEYFSETQRNKGNFPGRFSGRQFSNSRSEMNVSTLELGDSALYLCASSPDGGGTDTQYFGPGTRLTVL.

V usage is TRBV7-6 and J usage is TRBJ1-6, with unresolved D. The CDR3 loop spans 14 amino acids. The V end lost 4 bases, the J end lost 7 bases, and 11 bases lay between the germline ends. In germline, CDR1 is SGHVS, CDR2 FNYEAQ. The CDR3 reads CASSSGVRNSPLHF. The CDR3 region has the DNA TGTGCCAGCAGCTCCGGGGTACGCAATTCACCCCTCCACTTT.

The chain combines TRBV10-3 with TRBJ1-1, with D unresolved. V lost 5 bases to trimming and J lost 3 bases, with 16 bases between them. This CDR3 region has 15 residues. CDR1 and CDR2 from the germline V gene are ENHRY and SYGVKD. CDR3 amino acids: CAISSGGGGDTEAFF. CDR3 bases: TGTGCCATCAGTTCAGGAGGAGGCGGAGACACTGAAGCTTTCTTT.

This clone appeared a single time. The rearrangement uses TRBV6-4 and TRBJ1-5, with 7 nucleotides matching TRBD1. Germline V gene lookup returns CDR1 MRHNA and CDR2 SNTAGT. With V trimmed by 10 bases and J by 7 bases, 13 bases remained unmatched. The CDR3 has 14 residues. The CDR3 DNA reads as TGTGCCACCCCAGCCAGGGACAGTTTGCAGCCCCAGCATTTT. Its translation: CATPARDSLQPQHF.

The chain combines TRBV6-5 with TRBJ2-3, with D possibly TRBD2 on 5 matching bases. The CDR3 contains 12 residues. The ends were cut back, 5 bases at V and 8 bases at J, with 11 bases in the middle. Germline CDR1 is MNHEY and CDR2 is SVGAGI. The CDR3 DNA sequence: TGTGCCAGCAGTGAAATGCGGGTTACGCAGTATTTT. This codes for CASSEMRVTQYF.

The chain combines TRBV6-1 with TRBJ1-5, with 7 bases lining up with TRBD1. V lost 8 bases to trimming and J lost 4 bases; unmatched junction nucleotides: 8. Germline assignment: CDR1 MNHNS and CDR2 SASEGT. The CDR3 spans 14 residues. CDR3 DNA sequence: TGTGCCAGCGGGATGACAGGGACAAATCAGCCCCAGCATTTT. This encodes CASGMTGTNQPQHF.

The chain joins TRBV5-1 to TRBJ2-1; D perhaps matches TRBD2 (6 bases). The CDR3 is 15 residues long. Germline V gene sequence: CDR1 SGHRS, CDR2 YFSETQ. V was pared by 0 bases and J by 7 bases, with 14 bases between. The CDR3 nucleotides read TGCGCCAGCAGCTTGGGGGAGGCGGGGAATAATGAGCAGTTCTTC. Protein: CASSLGEAGNNEQFF.

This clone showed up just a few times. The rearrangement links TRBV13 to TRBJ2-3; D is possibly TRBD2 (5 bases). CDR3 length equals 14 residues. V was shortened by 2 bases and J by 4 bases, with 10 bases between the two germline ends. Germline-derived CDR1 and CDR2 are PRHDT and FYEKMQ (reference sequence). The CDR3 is CASSLLAGSDTQYF. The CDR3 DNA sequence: TGTGCCAGCAGCTTATTGGCGGGTTCAGATACGCAGTATTTT.

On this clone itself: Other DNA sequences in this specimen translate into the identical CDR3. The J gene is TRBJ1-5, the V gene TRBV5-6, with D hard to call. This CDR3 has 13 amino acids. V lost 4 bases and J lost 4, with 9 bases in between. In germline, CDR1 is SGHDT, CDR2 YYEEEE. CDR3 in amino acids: CASSPGVNQPQHF. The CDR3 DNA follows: TGTGCCAGCAGCCCGGGAGTAAATCAGCCCCAGCATTTT.